This T cell receptor beta chain was sequenced in a study of vaccination and CD4 T cells after COVID-19. About the research overall: The convalescent population consisted of six males and four females, two of whom were of Hispanic ethnicity. Overlapping peptides of the spike proteins of SARS-CoV-2, HCoV-NL63, HCoV-OC43 and HCoV-229E were used for cell stimulation.

This clonotype was seen only a few times. The target antigen is unknown. Treatment of the sample: approximately 10-day PBMC culture with coronavirus spike peptide pools or control peptides (ViraFEST assay). Half-medium replacement with fresh IL-2 medium took place on days 3 and 7. The Oncomine TCR Beta short-read assay sequenced DNA from cultured CD4+ T cells. TCRdb recomputed calls from the PCR reads with MiXCR, one row per CDR3 protein. The repertoire has over 11,000 distinct CDR3 sequences, approximately 24% of them found once; the top ten carry roughly a sixth. Germline V gene lookup returns CDR1 SGHDT and CDR2 YYEEEE. Trimming cost V 7 bases and J 6 bases, with 10 bases left between them. This CDR3 region has 12 residues.

This clonotype originated in a human donor who had recovered from COVID-19. The specimen was CD4+ T cells from blood, cultured in vitro, collected after SARS-CoV-2 vaccination. The V gene is TRBV5-6, the J gene TRBJ2-2; D uncertain. CDR3 in amino acids: CASLTHPGELFF. DNA for the CDR3: TGTGCCAGCCTGACCCATCCCGGGGAGCTGTTTTTT.